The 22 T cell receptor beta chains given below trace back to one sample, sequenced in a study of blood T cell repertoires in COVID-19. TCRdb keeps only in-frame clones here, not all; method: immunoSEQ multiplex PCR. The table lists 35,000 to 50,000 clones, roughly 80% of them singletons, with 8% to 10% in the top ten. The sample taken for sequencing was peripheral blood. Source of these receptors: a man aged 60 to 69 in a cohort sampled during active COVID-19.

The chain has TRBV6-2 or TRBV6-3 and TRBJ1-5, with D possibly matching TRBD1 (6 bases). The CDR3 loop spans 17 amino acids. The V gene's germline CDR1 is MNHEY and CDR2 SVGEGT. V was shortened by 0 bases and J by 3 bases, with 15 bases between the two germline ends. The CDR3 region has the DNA TGTGCCAGCAGTTACTCGTTGAGAGGGGGTAACAATCAGCCCCAGCATTTT. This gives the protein CASSYSLRGGNNQPQHF.

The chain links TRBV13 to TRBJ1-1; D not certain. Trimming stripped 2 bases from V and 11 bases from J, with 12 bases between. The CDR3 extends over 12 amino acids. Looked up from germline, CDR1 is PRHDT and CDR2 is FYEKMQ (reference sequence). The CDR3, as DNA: TGTGCCAGCAGCTTACTTCATCGGGATGCTTTCTTT. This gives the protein CASSLLHRDAFF.

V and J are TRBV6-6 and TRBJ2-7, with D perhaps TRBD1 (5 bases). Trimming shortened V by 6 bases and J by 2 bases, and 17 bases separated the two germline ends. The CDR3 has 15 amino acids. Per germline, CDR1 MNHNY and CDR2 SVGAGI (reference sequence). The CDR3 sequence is CASSPDIINPYEQYF. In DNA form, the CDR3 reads TGTGCCAGCAGCCCGGACATCATTAATCCCTACGAGCAGTACTTC.

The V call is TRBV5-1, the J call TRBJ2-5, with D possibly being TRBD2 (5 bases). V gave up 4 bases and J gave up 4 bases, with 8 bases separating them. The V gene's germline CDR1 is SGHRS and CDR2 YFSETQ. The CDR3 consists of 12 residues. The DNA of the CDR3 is TGCGCCAGCAGCCCCGAGGGAGAGACCCAGTACTTC. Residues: CASSPEGETQYF.

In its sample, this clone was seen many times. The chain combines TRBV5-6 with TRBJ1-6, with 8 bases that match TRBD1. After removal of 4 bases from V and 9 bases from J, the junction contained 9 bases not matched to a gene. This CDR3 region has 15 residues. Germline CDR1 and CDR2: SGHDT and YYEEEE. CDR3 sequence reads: CASSQGTGSASPLHF. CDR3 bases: TGTGCCAGCAGCCAAGGGACAGGTTCGGCTTCACCCCTCCACTTT.

CDR3 coding DNA: TGTGCCAGCAGCTTGTGGGCCGAGCAGTACTTC. Its protein is CASSLWAEQYF. The J gene is TRBJ2-7, the V gene TRBV5-5; D gene ambiguous. This CDR3 is built from 11 residues. Germline assignment: CDR1 SGHKS and CDR2 YYEKEE (reference sequence). V shed 1 base and J shed 6 bases, with 5 bases lying between them.

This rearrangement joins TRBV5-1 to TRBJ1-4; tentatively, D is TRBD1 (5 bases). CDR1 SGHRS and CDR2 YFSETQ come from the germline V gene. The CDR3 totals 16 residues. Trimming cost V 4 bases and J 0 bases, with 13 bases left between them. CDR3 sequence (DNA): TGCGCCAGCAGCGTCCGGGGGGACTCAACTAATGAAAAACTGTTTTTT. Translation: CASSVRGDSTNEKLFF.

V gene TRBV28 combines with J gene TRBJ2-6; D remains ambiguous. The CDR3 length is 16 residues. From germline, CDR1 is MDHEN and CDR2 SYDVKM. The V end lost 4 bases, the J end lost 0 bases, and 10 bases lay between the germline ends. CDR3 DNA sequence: TGTGCCAGCAGTTCCCCACCTAGCTCTGGGGCCAACGTCCTGACTTTC. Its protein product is CASSSPPSSGANVLTF.

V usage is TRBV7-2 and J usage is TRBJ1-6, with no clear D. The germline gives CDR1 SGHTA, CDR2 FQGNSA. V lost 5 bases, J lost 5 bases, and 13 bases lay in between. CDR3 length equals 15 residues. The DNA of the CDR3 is TGTGCCAGCAGCCCATTGCGCCGAGATAATTCACCCCTCCACTTT. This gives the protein CASSPLRRDNSPLHF.

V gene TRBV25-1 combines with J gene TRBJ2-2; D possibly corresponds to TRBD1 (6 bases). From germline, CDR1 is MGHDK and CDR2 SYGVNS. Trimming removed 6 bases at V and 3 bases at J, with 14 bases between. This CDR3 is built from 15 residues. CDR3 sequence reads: CASRPRDIYTGELFF. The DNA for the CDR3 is TGTGCCAGCAGACCCCGGGACATTTACACCGGGGAGCTGTTTTTT.

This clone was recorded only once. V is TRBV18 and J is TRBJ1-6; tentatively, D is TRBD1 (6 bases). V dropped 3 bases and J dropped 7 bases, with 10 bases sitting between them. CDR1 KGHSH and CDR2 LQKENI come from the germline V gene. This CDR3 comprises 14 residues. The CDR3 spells CASSPDSRNSPLHF. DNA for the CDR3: TGTGCCAGCTCACCGGACAGTAGGAATTCACCCCTCCACTTT.

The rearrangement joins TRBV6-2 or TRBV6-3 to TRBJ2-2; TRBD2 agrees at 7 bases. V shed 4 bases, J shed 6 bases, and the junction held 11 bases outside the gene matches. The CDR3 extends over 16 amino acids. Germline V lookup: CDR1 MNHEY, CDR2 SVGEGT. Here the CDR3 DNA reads TGTGCCAGCAGTTCCCCTCAGCGGGGACGGTCCGGGGAGCTGTTTTTT. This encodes CASSSPQRGRSGELFF.

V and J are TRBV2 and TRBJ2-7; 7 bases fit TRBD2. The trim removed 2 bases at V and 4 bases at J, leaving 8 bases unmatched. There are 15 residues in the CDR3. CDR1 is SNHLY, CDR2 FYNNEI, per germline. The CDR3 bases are TGTGCCAGCAGTGAATGGGGGGAGGGCCGGTACGAGCAGTACTTC. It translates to CASSEWGEGRYEQYF.

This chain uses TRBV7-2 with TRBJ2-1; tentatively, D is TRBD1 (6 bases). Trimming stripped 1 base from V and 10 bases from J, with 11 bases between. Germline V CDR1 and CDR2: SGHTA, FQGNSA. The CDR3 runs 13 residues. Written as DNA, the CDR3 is TGTGCCAGCAGCTTAGAAGGCAGGGGAGAGCAGTTCTTC. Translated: CASSLEGRGEQFF.

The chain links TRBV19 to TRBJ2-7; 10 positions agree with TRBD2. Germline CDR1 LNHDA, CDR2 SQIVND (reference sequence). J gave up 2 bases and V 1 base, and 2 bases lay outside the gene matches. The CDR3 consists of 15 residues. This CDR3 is CASSIGTSGPYEQYF. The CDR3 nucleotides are TGTGCCAGTAGTATAGGGACTAGCGGACCCTACGAGCAGTACTTC.

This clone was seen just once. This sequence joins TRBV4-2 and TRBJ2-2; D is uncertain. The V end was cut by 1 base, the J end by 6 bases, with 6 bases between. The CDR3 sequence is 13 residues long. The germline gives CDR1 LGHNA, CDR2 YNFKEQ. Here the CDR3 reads CASSQALAGELFF. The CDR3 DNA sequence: TGTGCCAGCAGCCAAGCCCTAGCCGGGGAGCTGTTTTTT.

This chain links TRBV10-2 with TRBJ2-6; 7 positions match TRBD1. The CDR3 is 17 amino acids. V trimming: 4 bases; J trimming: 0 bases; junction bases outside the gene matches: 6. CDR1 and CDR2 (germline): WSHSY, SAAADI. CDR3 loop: CASSVGQLNSGANVLTF. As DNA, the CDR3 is TGCGCCAGCAGTGTGGGACAGCTTAACTCTGGGGCCAACGTCCTGACTTTC.

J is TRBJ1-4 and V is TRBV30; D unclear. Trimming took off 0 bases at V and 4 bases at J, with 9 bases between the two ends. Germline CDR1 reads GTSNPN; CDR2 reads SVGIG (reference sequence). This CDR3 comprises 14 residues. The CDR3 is CAWSVQSNNEKLFF. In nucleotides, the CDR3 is TGTGCCTGGAGTGTACAATCAAATAATGAAAAACTGTTTTTT.

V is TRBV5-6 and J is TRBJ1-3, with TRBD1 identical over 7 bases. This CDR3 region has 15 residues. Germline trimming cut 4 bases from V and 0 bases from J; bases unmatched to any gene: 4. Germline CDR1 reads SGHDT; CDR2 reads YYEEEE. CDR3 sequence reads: CASSPGQLSGNTIYF. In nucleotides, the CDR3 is TGTGCCAGCAGCCCGGGACAGCTCTCTGGAAACACCATATATTTT.

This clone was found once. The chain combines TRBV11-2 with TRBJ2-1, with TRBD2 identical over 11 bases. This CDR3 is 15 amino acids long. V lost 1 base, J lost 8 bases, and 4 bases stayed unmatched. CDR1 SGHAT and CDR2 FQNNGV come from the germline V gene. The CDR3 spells CASSLVAGGQHEQFF. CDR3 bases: TGTGCCAGCAGCTTAGTAGCGGGAGGGCAACATGAGCAGTTCTTC.

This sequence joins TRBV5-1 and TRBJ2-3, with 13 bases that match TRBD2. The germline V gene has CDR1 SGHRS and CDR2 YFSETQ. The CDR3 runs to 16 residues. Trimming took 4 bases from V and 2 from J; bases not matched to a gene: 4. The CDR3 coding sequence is TGCGCCAGCAGCCCGGGACTAGCGGGACCCACAGATACGCAGTATTTT. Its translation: CASSPGLAGPTDTQYF.

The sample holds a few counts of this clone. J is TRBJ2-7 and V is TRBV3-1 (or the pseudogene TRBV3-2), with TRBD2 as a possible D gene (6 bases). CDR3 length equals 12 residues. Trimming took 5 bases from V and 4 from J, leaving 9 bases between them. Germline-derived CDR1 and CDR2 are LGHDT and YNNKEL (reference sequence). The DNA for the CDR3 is TGTGCCAGCAGCTCGGCGGGATACGAGCAGTACTTC. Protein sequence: CASSSAGYEQYF.